This entry lists 12 T cell receptor beta chains sequenced from one sample in a study of T cells in Graves' hyperthyroidism and ophthalmopathy (dated by TCRdb to the late 2010s). The library was produced with multiplex PCR. This sample was sequenced with an Illumina HiSeq 2000. The TCR beta CDR3 regions were amplified from the RNA transcripts. For the first round of RT-PCR on the TCR CDR3, the HTBI primer set was used together with the Qiagen OneStep RT-PCR kit. TCRdb took the public reads, trimmed them with fastp at Q25, ran MiXCR for clone calling and kept in-frame beta chains. Rows matching on CDR3 protein sequence are summarized as one entry with the most common DNA and genes. This sample has 25,000 to 30,000 distinct CDR3 sequences in its table, and less than 45% of those were observed once. The ten biggest clones cover 10% of the sample. Material for sequencing was blood. The receptors come from a woman aged 25 to 39 with Graves' hyperthyroidism.

At least ten counts were recorded for this clonotype. The chain carries TRBV4-2 and TRBJ2-7, with 9 bases that match TRBD1. Germline CDR1 is LGHNA and CDR2 is YNFKEQ. The trim removed 4 bases at V and 4 bases at J, leaving 8 bases unmatched. The CDR3 totals 15 residues. The chain's CDR3 is CASSRGTGNNYEQYF. Written as DNA, the CDR3 is TGTGCCAGCAGCCGCGGGACAGGGAATAATTACGAGCAGTACTTC.

This clonotype was observed many times. The rearrangement joins TRBV6-1 to TRBJ1-4; no reliable D call. V lost 6 bases and J lost 7, with 6 bases in between. The germline V gene encodes CDR1 MNHNS and CDR2 SASEGT. This CDR3 is 11 amino acids long. CDR3 residues: CASSVLEKLFF. The CDR3 DNA sequence: TGTGCCAGCAGCGTGCTTGAAAAACTGTTTTTT.

Regarding this clonotype: Relative to the germline gene, one junction end is altered; a read error may explain this. The chain employs TRBV7-2 and TRBJ2-5; D is uncertain. The CDR3 is 12 residues long. Germline-derived CDR1 and CDR2 are SGHTA and FQGNSA. The CDR3 DNA sequence: TGTGCCAACAGCCCGCTTGGAGAGACCCAGTACTTT. Amino acids: CANSPLGETQYF.

This clonotype appeared many times. The V and J genes are TRBV20-1 and TRBJ2-7; TRBD2 might be the D (6 bases). Trimming pared 0 bases from V and 5 bases from J, leaving 20 bases between. CDR3 size: 16 residues. In germline, CDR1 is DFQATT, CDR2 SNEGSKA (reference sequence). In DNA, the CDR3 is TGCAGTGCTAGAGATCGAGGGGCGGGACCGACCCACGAGCAGTACTTC. It specifies CSARDRGAGPTHEQYF.

This clonotype was seen many times. A junction end diverges from the germline sequence, so it may reflect a read error. V usage is TRBV3-1 and J usage is TRBJ1-2, with 8 bases identical to TRBD1. Germline V lookup: CDR1 LGHDT, CDR2 YNNKEL (reference sequence). The CDR3 covers 14 residues. CDR3 sequence: CASSQGQGHYGYTF. The CDR3 bases are TGTGCCAGCAGTCAAGGACAGGGCCACTATGGCTACACCTTC.

As regards this clonotype: A much larger clonotype is one base distant, so this may be a read error. This chain uses TRBV18 with TRBJ2-7; D is unresolved. V was clipped by 3 bases and J by 0 bases, with 6 bases between them. The CDR3 sequence is 13 residues long. The germline V gene encodes CDR1 KGHSH and CDR2 LQKENI. CDR3 nucleotide sequence: TGTGCCAGCTCACCGCCAGTCTCCTACGAGCAGTACTTC. This encodes CASSPPVSYEQYF.

In its sample, this clonotype was seen many times. V is TRBV5-1 and J is TRBJ1-1; D gene ambiguous. Germline CDR1 and CDR2: SGHRS and YFSETQ. Trimming cost V 1 base and J 1 base, with 5 bases left between them. The CDR3 loop spans 13 amino acids. The CDR3 spells CASSLKTNTEAFF. The CDR3 nucleotides read TGCGCCAGCAGCTTGAAGACGAACACTGAAGCTTTCTTT.

This clonotype was counted many times. In DNA, the CDR3 is TGTGCCTGGAGTATACCTAACGTGGGGACTGAAGCTTTCTTT. This encodes CAWSIPNVGTEAFF. The chain carries TRBV30 and TRBJ1-1, with D hard to call. CDR1 is GTSNPN and CDR2 is SVGIG in the germline V gene (reference sequence). Trimming left V 2 bases short and J 5 bases short, with 15 bases between. CDR3 length: 14 amino acids.

This clonotype was detected many times. V gene TRBV19 combines with J gene TRBJ1-1; no definite D call. Trimming shortened V by 3 bases and J by 7 bases, and 15 bases separated the two germline ends. Germline CDR1 and CDR2: LNHDA and SQIVND (reference sequence). This CDR3 comprises 14 residues. For the CDR3, the DNA is TGTGCCAGTAGTATGAGGAGGGCCCAAGATGAAGCTTTCTTT. It yields the protein CASSMRRAQDEAFF.

The chain has TRBV5-6 and TRBJ2-3; TRBD2 matches 8 bases. Germline V lookup: CDR1 SGHDT, CDR2 YYEEEE. Trimming at V came to 1 base and at J to 5 bases, leaving 3 bases not matched to a gene. The CDR3 is 14 residues long. CDR3 residues: CASSLLAGGDTQYF. The CDR3 bases are TGTGCCAGCAGCTTGCTGGCGGGAGGAGATACGCAGTATTTT.

The V call is TRBV10-1, the J call TRBJ2-1; 10 bases match TRBD2. Germline V lookup: CDR1 WNHNN, CDR2 SYGVQD (reference sequence). The CDR3 runs 14 residues. With V trimmed by 10 bases and J by 5 bases, 8 bases remained unmatched. CDR3 protein: CAITGLAEDNEQFF. The CDR3 DNA follows: TGCGCCATCACCGGACTAGCGGAAGACAATGAGCAGTTCTTC.

This rearrangement joins TRBV29-1 to TRBJ1-2, with D possibly matching TRBD1 (5 bases). CDR3 size: 11 residues. Germline CDR1 is SQVTM and CDR2 is ANQGSEA. V lost 4 bases to trimming and J lost 8 bases, with 11 bases between them. The CDR3 sequence is CSVGGTDGYTF. The CDR3 DNA reads as TGCAGCGTTGGAGGGACGGACGGCTACACCTTC.